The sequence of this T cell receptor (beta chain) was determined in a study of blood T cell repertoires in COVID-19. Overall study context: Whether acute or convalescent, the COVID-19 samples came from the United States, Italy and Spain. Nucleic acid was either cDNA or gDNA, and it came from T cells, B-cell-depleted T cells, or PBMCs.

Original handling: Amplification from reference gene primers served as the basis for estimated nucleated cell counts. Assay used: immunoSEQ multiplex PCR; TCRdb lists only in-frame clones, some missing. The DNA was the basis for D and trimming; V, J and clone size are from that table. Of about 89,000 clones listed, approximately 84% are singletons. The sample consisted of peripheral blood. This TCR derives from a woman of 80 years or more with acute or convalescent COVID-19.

CDR3 amino acids: CASSLSMTKTEAFF. CDR3 in DNA: TGCGCCAGCAGCTTATCTATGACAAAAACTGAAGCTTTCTTT. The chain employs TRBV5-1 and TRBJ1-1; D is ambiguous. The CDR3 has 14 residues. Per the germline V gene, CDR1 is SGHRS and CDR2 is YFSETQ. V lost 2 bases and J lost 5, with 13 bases in between.